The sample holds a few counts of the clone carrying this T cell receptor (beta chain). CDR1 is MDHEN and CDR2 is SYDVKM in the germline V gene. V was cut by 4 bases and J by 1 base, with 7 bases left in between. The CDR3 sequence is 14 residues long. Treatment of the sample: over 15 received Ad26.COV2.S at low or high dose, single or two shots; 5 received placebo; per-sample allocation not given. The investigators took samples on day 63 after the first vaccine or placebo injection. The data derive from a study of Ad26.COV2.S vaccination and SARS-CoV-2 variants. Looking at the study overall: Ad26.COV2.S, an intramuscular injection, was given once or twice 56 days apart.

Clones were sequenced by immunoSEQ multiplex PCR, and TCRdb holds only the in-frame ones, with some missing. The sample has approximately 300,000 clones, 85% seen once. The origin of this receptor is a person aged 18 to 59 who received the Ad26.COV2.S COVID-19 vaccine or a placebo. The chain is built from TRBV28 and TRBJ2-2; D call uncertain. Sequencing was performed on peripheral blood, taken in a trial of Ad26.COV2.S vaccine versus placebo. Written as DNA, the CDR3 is TGTGCCAGCAGTTCAGTTTTGAACACCGGGGAGCTGTTTTTT. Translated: CASSSVLNTGELFF.